This passage covers 26 T cell receptor beta chains from one sample sequenced in a study of cytomegalovirus exposure and HLA in healthy donors (TCRdb year 2017). The protocol used for the library was the immunoSEQ multiplex PCR assay. For the multiplex PCR, a mixture combining 60 forward primers for TCR Vbeta segments and 13 reverse primers for TCR Jbeta segments was used. TCRdb mirrors the immuneACCESS table, restricted to in-frame sequences. Some clones are absent from its copies; in checked studies, under half trace to an unresolved V gene, and the reason for the others is unknown. Here the sample has around 250,000 clones; around 90% occur a single time. The ten largest clonotypes hold about 1.7% of the sample. Material: PBMCs. Receptors originate from a girl aged 2-10 years in good health and CMV-seronegative.

The rearrangement uses TRBV30 and TRBJ2-2; tentatively, D is TRBD1 (6 bases). Trimming took off 0 bases at V and 0 bases at J, with 8 bases between the two ends. Germline lookup yields CDR1 GTSNPN and CDR2 SVGIG (reference sequence). The CDR3 spans 15 residues. The CDR3 DNA reads TGTGCCTGGAGTGTAGGGACACCGAACACCGGGGAGCTGTTTTTT. Residues: CAWSVGTPNTGELFF.

Regarding this clone: At one of its ends the junction is not consistent with the germline gene, which may arise from a read error. V and J are TRBV7-9 and TRBJ2-2, with D possibly being TRBD1 (5 bases). Germline CDR1 and CDR2: SEHNR and FQNEAQ (reference sequence). CDR3 length: 15 residues. The CDR3 DNA follows: TGTTCCAGCAGCCCCTACGAAACAGGTTCCGGGGAGCTGTTTTTT. Translated, it gives CSSSPYETGSGELFF.

The chain joins TRBV10-1 to TRBJ1-1, with D unclear. There are 16 residues in the CDR3. Germline V lookup: CDR1 WNHNN, CDR2 SYGVQD (reference sequence). Trimming removed 0 bases from V and 1 base from J, with 12 bases in between. The CDR3, as DNA: TGCGCCAGCAGTGAGTCGGTTCGATACTCGAACACTGAAGCTTTCTTT. The encoded protein is CASSESVRYSNTEAFF.

This chain connects TRBV27 to TRBJ1-1; D not resolved. Trimming left V 2 bases short and J 1 base short, with 8 bases between. The CDR3 has 14 amino acids. The germline V gene has CDR1 MNHEY and CDR2 SMNVEV (reference sequence). The CDR3 sequence is CASSLGGGNTEAFF. The DNA for the CDR3 is TGTGCCAGCAGTTTAGGAGGCGGGAACACTGAAGCTTTCTTT.

The chain combines TRBV6-1 with TRBJ2-7, with TRBD2 as a possible D gene (6 bases). Germline V CDR1 and CDR2: MNHNS, SASEGT. V dropped 1 base and J dropped 2 bases, with 9 bases sitting between them. CDR3 length: 14 residues. The CDR3 loop reads CASSEGRGPYEQYF. CDR3 coding DNA: TGTGCCAGCAGTGAAGGGCGGGGCCCCTACGAGCAGTACTTC.

The chain has TRBV11-2 and TRBJ1-2; perhaps TRBD1 as D (5 bases). Trimming removed 1 base at V and 1 base at J, with 22 bases between. Germline V gives CDR1 SGHAT, CDR2 FQNNGV. CDR3 length: 19 residues. CDR3 sequence: CASSLGPLTASLVNYGYTF. The CDR3 coding sequence is TGTGCCAGCAGCTTAGGCCCACTGACAGCGTCCCTTGTTAACTATGGCTACACCTTC.

V and J are TRBV18 and TRBJ2-5; 8 nucleotides line up with TRBD1. Trimming cost V 0 bases and J 5 bases; bases outside gene matches: 8. From germline, CDR1 is KGHSH and CDR2 LQKENI. This CDR3 has 16 amino acids. Here the CDR3 reads CASSPPGQGVVETQYF. In nucleotides, the CDR3 is TGTGCCAGCTCACCACCCGGACAGGGAGTCGTTGAGACCCAGTACTTC.

CDR3 in amino acids: CASSQEGNFYNEQFF. The CDR3 nucleotides are TGTGCCAGCAGTCAGGAGGGGAACTTCTACAATGAGCAGTTCTTC. The rearrangement uses TRBV2 and TRBJ2-1; the D gene is possibly TRBD2 (6 bases). CDR1 and CDR2 from the germline V gene are SNHLY and FYNNEI. The CDR3 is made up of 15 amino acids. The V end was cut by 5 bases, the J end by 3 bases, with 14 bases between. The whole variable domain, filled in from reference TRBV2 and TRBJ2-1, reads EPEVTQTPSHQVTQMGQEVILRCVPISNHLYFYWYRQILGQKVEFLVSFYNNEISEKSEIFDDQFSVERPDGSNFTLKIRSTKLEDSAMYFCASSQEGNFYNEQFFGPGTRLTVL.

This clone was seen once. CDR3 in amino acids: CASSDTGGFGALGKLFF. The CDR3 coding sequence is TGTGCCAGCAGTGACACCGGGGGGTTCGGGGCGTTAGGGAAACTGTTTTTT. The chain couples TRBV6-4 to TRBJ1-4; tentatively, D is TRBD1 (5 bases). The CDR3 spans 17 residues. V was cut by 2 bases and J by 11 bases, with 24 bases left in between. CDR1 is MRHNA and CDR2 is SNTAGT in the germline V gene.

This clone was observed once. V usage is TRBV19 and J usage is TRBJ2-5, with D perhaps TRBD2 (5 bases). V was trimmed by 1 base and J by 3 bases, leaving 9 bases between them. The CDR3 covers 14 residues. Germline CDR1 reads LNHDA; CDR2 reads SQIVND (reference sequence). The CDR3 sequence: CASSIGGSEETQYF. In DNA form, the CDR3 reads TGTGCCAGTAGTATAGGAGGGTCAGAAGAGACCCAGTACTTC.

V gene TRBV6-6 combines with J gene TRBJ2-7, with 9 nucleotides matching TRBD1. V was clipped by 5 bases and J by 5 bases; unmatched bases: 10. The V gene's germline CDR1 is MNHNY and CDR2 SVGAGI (reference sequence). The length of the CDR3 is 15 residues. In nucleotides, the CDR3 is TGTGCCAGCAGTATTACGGGACAGGGTTTCAACGAGCAGTACTTC. Protein sequence: CASSITGQGFNEQYF.

The chain uses TRBV6-1 and TRBJ2-5; D is unclear. The V end was cut by 3 bases, the J end by 5 bases, with 7 bases between. CDR3 size: 12 residues. Germline loops: CDR1 MNHNS, CDR2 SASEGT. CDR3 bases: TGTGCCAGCAGTGAGCAGGCCGAGACCCAGTACTTC. This translates into CASSEQAETQYF.

J is TRBJ1-1 and V is TRBV6-6, with D perhaps matching TRBD1 (6 bases). The germline CDR1 and CDR2 sequences are MNHNY and SVGAGI (reference sequence). V shed 5 bases and J shed 4 bases, with 14 bases lying between them. The CDR3 loop spans 14 amino acids. CDR3: CASSHQGGGTEAFF. In DNA, the CDR3 is TGTGCCAGCAGTCACCAGGGAGGGGGCACTGAAGCTTTCTTT.

This rearrangement joins TRBV6-6 to TRBJ2-7, with a possible D match to TRBD1 (6 bases). The V and J ends lost 2 bases and 2 bases respectively, with 13 bases between them. Germline V gene data show CDR1 as MNHNY and CDR2 as SVGAGI (reference sequence). This CDR3 region has 15 residues. The CDR3 loop reads CASSYTPGQAYEQYF. The CDR3 region has the DNA TGTGCCAGCAGTTACACCCCGGGACAAGCCTACGAGCAGTACTTC.

This clone appeared once. The chain is built from TRBV6-1 and TRBJ2-7, with 7 bases aligning to TRBD1. V lost 4 bases and J lost 3; bases outside the gene matches: 9. CDR1 MNHNS and CDR2 SASEGT come from the germline V gene. There are 15 residues in the CDR3. For the CDR3, the DNA is TGTGCCAGCAGTGTTCGGCACACAGGGGTCTACGAGCAGTACTTC. Translated: CASSVRHTGVYEQYF.

J is TRBJ2-7 and V is TRBV25-1; 7 positions agree with TRBD1. The CDR3 length is 16 residues. V lost 3 bases, J lost 0 bases, and 8 bases stayed unmatched. Germline lookup yields CDR1 MGHDK and CDR2 SYGVNS. CDR3 region: CASSDIPGTDSYEQYF. The CDR3 DNA reads as TGTGCCAGCAGTGATATACCCGGGACAGACTCCTACGAGCAGTACTTC.

Only one count was recorded for this clone. This chain uses TRBV7-6 with TRBJ2-7; 9 nucleotides agree with TRBD1. The CDR3 is 14 amino acids. V lost 5 bases to trimming and J lost 4 bases; unmatched junction nucleotides: 6. The germline V gene has CDR1 SGHVS and CDR2 FNYEAQ. The CDR3 spells CASSADRGIYEQYF. CDR3 DNA sequence: TGTGCCAGCAGCGCCGACAGGGGGATTTACGAGCAGTACTTC.

This chain uses TRBV6-5 with TRBJ2-7, with D maybe TRBD2 (5 bases). Germline lookup yields CDR1 MNHEY and CDR2 SVGAGI. This CDR3 has 12 amino acids. V lost 0 bases to trimming and J lost 7 bases, with 7 bases between them. This chain's CDR3 is CASSYSGEEQYF. The CDR3 DNA is TGTGCCAGCAGTTACTCCGGGGAGGAGCAGTACTTC.

The V and J genes are TRBV5-1 and TRBJ2-1; D possibly corresponds to TRBD2 (6 bases). Germline V gives CDR1 SGHRS, CDR2 YFSETQ. V gave up 3 bases and J gave up 0 bases, with 13 bases separating them. This CDR3 has 16 residues. The CDR3 coding sequence is TGCGCCAGCAGCTCCGGGGCGGGGAGCTCCTACAATGAGCAGTTCTTC. Protein product: CASSSGAGSSYNEQFF.

V usage is TRBV6-5 and J usage is TRBJ2-5; TRBD2 aligns across 7 bases. CDR3 length: 15 residues. V was clipped by 6 bases and J by 1 base; unmatched bases: 8. Per germline, CDR1 MNHEY and CDR2 SVGAGI. CDR3 sequence: CASRPLSSGQETQYF. The CDR3 DNA follows: TGTGCCAGCAGGCCCTTGTCTAGCGGCCAAGAGACCCAGTACTTC.

This chain connects TRBV5-4 to TRBJ2-1; TRBD2 is a possible D gene (5 bases). Trimming stripped 0 bases from V and 6 bases from J, with 13 bases between. Germline V gene data show CDR1 as SGHNT and CDR2 as YYREEE (reference sequence). The CDR3 has 15 residues. The CDR3 loop reads CASSLASMGPNEQFF. CDR3 bases: TGTGCCAGCAGCTTGGCTAGCATGGGCCCCAATGAGCAGTTCTTC.

This chain connects TRBV27 to TRBJ2-1, with 12 positions matching TRBD2. This CDR3 is 14 amino acids long. Germline CDR1 is MNHEY and CDR2 is SMNVEV (reference sequence). V was clipped by 1 base and J by 9 bases; unmatched bases: 1. The CDR3 spells CASSLLTSGSEQFF. The CDR3 DNA reads as TGTGCCAGCAGTTTATTGACTAGCGGGAGTGAGCAGTTCTTC.

The V and J genes are TRBV4-1 and TRBJ2-7, with D possibly matching TRBD2 (6 bases). There are 16 residues in the CDR3. The germline V gene has CDR1 MGHRA and CDR2 YSYEKL. V dropped 3 bases and J dropped 2 bases, with 17 bases sitting between them. This chain's CDR3 is CASSHRDLPATYEQYF. Written as DNA, the CDR3 is TGCGCCAGCAGCCATCGGGACTTACCGGCTACCTACGAGCAGTACTTC.

This sequence joins TRBV15 and TRBJ2-2, with 9 nucleotides matching TRBD1. The CDR3 covers 14 residues. The V gene's germline CDR1 is LNHNV and CDR2 YYDKDF (reference sequence). The V segment lost 9 bases and the J segment 3 bases; nucleotides outside the gene matches: 5. The CDR3 loop reads CATENRGHTGELFF. The CDR3 bases are TGTGCCACTGAAAACAGGGGGCACACCGGGGAGCTGTTTTTT.

This chain joins TRBV6-1 and TRBJ2-7; 9 bases are a match to TRBD2. V shed 1 base and J 5 bases; nucleotides not matched to a gene: 6. Germline assignment: CDR1 MNHNS and CDR2 SASEGT. The CDR3 runs to 15 residues. The CDR3 DNA follows: TGTGCCAGCAGTGAAGAGTTAGCGGGAGCCAACGAGCAGTACTTC. This translates into CASSEELAGANEQYF.

The chain uses TRBV30 and TRBJ1-2, with D perhaps TRBD1 (5 bases). V was clipped by 5 bases and J by 4 bases, with 11 bases between them. The germline CDR1 and CDR2 sequences are GTSNPN and SVGIG (reference sequence). CDR3 size: 12 residues. DNA for the CDR3: TGTGCCTGGCTTAGGGGTATCTATGGCTACACCTTC. It translates to CAWLRGIYGYTF. Together with reference TRBV30 and TRBJ1-2, the CDR3 gives the full variable domain: SQTIHQWPATLVQPVGSPLSLECTVEGTSNPNLYWYRQAAGRGLQLLFYSVGIGQISSEVPQNLSASRPQDRQFILSSKKLLLSDSGFYLCAWLRGIYGYTFGSGTRLTVV.